The clone carrying this TCR beta chain was seen a handful of times. Its antigen is unknown. These data come from a study of cytomegalovirus exposure and HLA in healthy donors. Across the study: The Caucasian-associated ancestry cluster held around four fifths of 398 genotyped donors. Study-wide results and limits: Reported performance of the classifier showed diagnosis of cytomegalovirus status with high specificity and sensitivity. The study designated 164 TCR beta chains cytomegalovirus-associated.

60 Vbeta and 13 Jbeta primers were used in PCR. The assay was immunoSEQ multiplex PCR, and TCRdb's table has in-frame clones only and misses some. The table has around 110,000 clones, around 81% seen once. This TCR derives from a woman in her thirties in good health and CMV-seronegative. What was sequenced was PBMCs.

The CDR3 loop is CASSYWTSGMVRHNEQFF. The CDR3 DNA sequence: TGTGCCAGCAGCTACTGGACTAGCGGGATGGTCCGGCACAATGAGCAGTTCTTC. The rearrangement joins TRBV5-6 to TRBJ2-1; 12 bases line up with TRBD2. The CDR3 sequence is 18 residues long. The V gene's germline CDR1 is SGHDT and CDR2 YYEEEE. Losses at the gene ends were 3 bases for V and 5 bases for J; bases not matched to a gene: 12.